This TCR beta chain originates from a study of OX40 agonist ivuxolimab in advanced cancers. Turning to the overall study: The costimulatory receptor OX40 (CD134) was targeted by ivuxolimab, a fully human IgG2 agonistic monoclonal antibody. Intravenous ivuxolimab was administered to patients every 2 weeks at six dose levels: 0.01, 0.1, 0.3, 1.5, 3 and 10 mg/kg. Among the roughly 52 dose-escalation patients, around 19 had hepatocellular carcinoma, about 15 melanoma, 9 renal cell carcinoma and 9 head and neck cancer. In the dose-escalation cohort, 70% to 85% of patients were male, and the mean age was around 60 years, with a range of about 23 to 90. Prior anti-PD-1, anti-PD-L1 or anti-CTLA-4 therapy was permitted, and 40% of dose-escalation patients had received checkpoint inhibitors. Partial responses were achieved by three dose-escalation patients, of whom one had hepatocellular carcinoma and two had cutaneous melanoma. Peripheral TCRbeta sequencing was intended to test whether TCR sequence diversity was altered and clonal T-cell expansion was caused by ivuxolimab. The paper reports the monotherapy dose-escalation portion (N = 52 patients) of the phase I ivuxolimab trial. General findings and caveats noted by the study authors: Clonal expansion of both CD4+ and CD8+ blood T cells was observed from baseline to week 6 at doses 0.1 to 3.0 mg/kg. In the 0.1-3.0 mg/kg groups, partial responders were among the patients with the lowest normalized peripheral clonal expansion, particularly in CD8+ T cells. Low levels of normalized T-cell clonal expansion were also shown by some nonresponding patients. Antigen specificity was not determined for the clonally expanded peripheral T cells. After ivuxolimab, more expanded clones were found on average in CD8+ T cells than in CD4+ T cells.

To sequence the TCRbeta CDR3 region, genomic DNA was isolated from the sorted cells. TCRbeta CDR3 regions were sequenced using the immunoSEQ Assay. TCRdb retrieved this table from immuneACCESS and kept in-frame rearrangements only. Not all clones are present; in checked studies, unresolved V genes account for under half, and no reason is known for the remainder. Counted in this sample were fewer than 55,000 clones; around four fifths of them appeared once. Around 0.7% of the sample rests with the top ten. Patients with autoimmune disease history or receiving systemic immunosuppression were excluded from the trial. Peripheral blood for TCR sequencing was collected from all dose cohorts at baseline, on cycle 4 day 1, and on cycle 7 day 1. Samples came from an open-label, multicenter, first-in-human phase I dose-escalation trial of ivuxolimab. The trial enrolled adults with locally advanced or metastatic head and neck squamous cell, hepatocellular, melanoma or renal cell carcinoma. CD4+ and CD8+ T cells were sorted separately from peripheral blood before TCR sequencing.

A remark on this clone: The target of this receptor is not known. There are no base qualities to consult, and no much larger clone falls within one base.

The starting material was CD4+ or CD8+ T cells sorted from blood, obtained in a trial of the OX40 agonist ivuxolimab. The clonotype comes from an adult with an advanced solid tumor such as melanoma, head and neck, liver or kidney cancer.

In nucleotides, the sequence is TGCGCCAGCAGTCAACGGGTATCAAACGAGCAGTACTTC. Its protein reads: CASSQRVSNEQYF. This chain is built from TRBV23-1 and TRBJ2-7, with no confident D gene call. TRBV23-1 is flagged as an ORF with uncertain function. Trimming takes 2 bases from V and 5 bases from J, and the germline ends sit 10 bases apart. The CDR3 has 13 amino acids, counting the end cysteine and phenylalanine. The only DNA kept is the CDR3, 39 bases in frame from the first base.